The rows below give T cell receptor beta chains drawn from one sample of a study of blood T cell repertoires in COVID-19. Data came from immunoSEQ multiplex PCR; TCRdb stores just in-frame clones and leaves some out. The sample records 30,000 to 35,000 clones, approximately 89% being singletons. Sequencing input: peripheral blood. The receptors shown here come from a man aged 80 or over with acute or convalescent COVID-19. Both conserved end residues are trimmed from each CDR3. D genes are given only for firm matches.

d_call	v_call	j_call	cdr3_length	cdr3_aa
-	TRBV9	TRBJ2-1	13	ASSVGGPSYNEQF
-	TRBV4-2	TRBJ2-3	13	ASSPGQGQADTQY
TRBD2	TRBV4-1	TRBJ2-7	13	ASSQVLAANHEQY
-	TRBV7-8	TRBJ2-1	13	ASSLEEGLYNEQF
TRBD1	TRBV5-1	TRBJ2-2	13	ASSSGQGNTGELF
-	TRBV7-2	TRBJ2-2	13	ASSLVVGGTGELF
-	TRBV18	TRBJ1-1	13	ASSPGTGSRTEAF
TRBD1	TRBV5-5	TRBJ1-3	14	ASSLEVTGDGNTIY
TRBD2	TRBV14	TRBJ2-1	17	ASSQDQFLEREHYNEQF
TRBD1	TRBV29-1	TRBJ1-2	10	SVEREGAGYT
-	TRBV27	TRBJ1-1	12	ASSRGGVNTEAF
-	TRBV9	TRBJ1-1	12	ASSVNQGNTEAF
-	TRBV28	TRBJ1-3	13	ASSLGTLWGNTIY